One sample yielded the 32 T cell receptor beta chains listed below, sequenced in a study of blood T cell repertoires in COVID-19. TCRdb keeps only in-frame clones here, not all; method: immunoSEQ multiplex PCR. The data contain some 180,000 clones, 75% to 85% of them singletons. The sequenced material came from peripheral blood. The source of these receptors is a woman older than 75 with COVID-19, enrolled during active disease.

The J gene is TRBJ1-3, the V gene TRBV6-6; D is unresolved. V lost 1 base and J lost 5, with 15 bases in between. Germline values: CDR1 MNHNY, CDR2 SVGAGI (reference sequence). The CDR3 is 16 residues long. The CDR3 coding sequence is TGTGCCAGCAGTTACTTACTCAGTGACACCAGAAACACCATATATTTT. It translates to CASSYLLSDTRNTIYF.

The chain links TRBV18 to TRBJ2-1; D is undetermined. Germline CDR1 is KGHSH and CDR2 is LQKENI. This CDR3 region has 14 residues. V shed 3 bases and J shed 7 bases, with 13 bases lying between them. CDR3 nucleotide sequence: TGTGCCAGCTCACCCTTTGACATGGCGAATGAGCAGTTCTTC. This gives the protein CASSPFDMANEQFF.

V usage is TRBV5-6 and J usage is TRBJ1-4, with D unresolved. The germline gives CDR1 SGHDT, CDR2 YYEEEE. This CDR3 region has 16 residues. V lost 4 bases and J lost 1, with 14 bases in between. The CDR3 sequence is CASSAAPTLTNEKLFF. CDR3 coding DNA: TGTGCCAGCAGCGCGGCGCCAACCCTAACTAATGAAAAACTGTTTTTT. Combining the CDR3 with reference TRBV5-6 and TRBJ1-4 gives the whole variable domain DAGVTQSPTHLIKTRGQQVTLRCSPKSGHDTVSWYQQALGQGPQFIFQYYEEEERQRGNFPDRFSGHQFPNYSSELNVNALLLGDSALYLCASSAAPTLTNEKLFFGSGTQLSVL.

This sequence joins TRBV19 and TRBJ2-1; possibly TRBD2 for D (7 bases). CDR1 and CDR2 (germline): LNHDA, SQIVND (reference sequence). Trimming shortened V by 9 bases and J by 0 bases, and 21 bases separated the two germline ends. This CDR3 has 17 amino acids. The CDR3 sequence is CASRDRGRGSSYNEQFF. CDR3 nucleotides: TGTGCCAGCAGGGATAGGGGGAGGGGTAGCTCCTACAATGAGCAGTTCTTC.

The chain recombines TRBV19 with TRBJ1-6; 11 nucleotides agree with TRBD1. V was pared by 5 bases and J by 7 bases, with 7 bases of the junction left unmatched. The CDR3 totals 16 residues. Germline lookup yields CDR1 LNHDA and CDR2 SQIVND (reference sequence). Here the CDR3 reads CASSGPRTGGNSPLHF. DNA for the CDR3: TGTGCCAGTAGTGGACCTAGGACAGGGGGCAATTCACCCCTCCACTTT.

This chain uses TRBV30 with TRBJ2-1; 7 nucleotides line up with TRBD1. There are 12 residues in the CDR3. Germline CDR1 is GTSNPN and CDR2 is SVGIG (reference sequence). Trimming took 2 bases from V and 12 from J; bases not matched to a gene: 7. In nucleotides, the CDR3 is TGTGCCTGGAGTTATTCAGGGGGTGGGCAGTTCTTC. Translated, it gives CAWSYSGGGQFF.

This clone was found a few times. The CDR3: CASSHLAGVPSSYEQYF. The CDR3 DNA reads as TGTGCCAGCAGCCACCTAGCGGGAGTGCCTAGCTCCTACGAGCAGTACTTC. The V gene is TRBV3-1 (or the pseudogene TRBV3-2), the J gene TRBJ2-7; 10 bases line up with TRBD2. The CDR3 spans 17 residues. Trimming took 3 bases from V and 0 from J; bases not matched to a gene: 8. Germline CDR1 and CDR2: LGHDT and YNNKEL (reference sequence).

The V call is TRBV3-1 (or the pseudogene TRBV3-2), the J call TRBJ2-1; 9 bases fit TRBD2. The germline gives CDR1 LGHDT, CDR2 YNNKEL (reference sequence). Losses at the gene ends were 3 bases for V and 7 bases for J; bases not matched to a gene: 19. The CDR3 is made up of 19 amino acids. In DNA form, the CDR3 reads TGTGCCAGCAGCCATGAAGGCGGTAGCGGGGGCAAGGGGGGGAATGAGCAGTTCTTC. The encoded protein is CASSHEGGSGGKGGNEQFF.

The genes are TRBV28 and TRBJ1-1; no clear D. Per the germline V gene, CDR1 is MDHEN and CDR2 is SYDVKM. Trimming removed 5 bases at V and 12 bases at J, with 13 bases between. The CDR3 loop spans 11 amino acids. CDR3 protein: CASSTPGRSFF. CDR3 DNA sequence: TGTGCCAGCAGTACCCCGGGGAGATCTTTCTTT.

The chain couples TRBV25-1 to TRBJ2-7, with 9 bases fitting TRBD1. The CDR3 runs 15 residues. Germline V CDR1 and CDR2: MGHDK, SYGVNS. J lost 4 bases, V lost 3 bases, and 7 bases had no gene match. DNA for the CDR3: TGTGCCAGCAGTGATAACAGGGGGCTTGGGTACGAGCAGTACTTC. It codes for CASSDNRGLGYEQYF.

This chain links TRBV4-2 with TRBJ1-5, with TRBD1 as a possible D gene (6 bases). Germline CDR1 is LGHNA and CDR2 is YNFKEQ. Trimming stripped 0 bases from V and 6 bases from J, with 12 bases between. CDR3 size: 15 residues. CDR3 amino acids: CASSQDRGRGQPQHF. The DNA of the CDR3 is TGTGCCAGCAGCCAAGATAGGGGGAGGGGTCAGCCCCAGCATTTT.

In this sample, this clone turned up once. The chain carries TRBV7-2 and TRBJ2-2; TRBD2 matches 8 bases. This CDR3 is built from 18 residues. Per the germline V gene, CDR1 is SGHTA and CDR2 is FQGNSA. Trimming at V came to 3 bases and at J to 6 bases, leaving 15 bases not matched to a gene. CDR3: CASSLTAPRGGPSGELFF. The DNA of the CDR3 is TGTGCCAGCAGCTTGACGGCCCCTCGGGGGGGGCCATCCGGGGAGCTGTTTTTT.

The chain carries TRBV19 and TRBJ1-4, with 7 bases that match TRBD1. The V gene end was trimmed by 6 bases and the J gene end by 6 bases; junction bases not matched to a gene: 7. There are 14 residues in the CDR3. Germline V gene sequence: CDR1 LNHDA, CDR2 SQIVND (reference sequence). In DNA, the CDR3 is TGTGCCAGTAGAGAACAGGGGACCTATGAAAAACTGTTTTTT. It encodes CASREQGTYEKLFF.

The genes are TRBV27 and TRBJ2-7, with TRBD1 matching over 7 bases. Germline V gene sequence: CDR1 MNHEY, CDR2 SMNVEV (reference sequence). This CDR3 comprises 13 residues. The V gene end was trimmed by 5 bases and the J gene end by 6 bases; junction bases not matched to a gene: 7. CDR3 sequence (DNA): TGTGCCAGCAGTGTTGACAGGGTGGGCGAGCAGTACTTC. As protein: CASSVDRVGEQYF.

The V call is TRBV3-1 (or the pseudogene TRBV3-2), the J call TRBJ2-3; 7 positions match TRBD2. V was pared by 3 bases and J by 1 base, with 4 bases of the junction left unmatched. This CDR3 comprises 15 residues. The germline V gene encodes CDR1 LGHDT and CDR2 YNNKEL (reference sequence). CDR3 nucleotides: TGTGCCAGCAGCCATCCTACTAGCGGCACAGATACGCAGTATTTT. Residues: CASSHPTSGTDTQYF.

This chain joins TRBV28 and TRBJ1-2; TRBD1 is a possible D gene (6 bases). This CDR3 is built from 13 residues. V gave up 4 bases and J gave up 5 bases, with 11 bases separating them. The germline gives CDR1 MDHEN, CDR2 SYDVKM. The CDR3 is CASSSGTQYGYTF. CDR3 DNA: TGTGCCAGCAGTTCCGGGACACAGTATGGCTACACCTTC.

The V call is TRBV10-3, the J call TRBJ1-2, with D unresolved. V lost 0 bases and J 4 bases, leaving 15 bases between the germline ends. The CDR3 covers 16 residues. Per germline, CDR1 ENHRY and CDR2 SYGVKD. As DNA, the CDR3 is TGTGCCATCAGTGAGTCCCCGGGAGGGAGCGTCTATGGCTACACCTTC. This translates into CAISESPGGSVYGYTF.

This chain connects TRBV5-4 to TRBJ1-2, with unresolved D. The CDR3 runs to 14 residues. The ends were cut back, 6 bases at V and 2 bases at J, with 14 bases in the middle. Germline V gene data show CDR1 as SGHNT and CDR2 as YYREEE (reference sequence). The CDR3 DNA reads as TGTGCCAGCACCATTCCAAACAGCAACTATGGCTACACCTTC. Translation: CASTIPNSNYGYTF.

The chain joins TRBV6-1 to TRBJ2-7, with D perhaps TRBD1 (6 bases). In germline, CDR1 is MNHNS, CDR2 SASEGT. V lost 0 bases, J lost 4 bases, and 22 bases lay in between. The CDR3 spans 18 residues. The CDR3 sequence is CASSEAIGQNPPTYEQYF. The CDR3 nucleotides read TGTGCCAGCAGTGAAGCAATAGGACAGAATCCCCCTACGTACGAGCAGTACTTC.

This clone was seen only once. The CDR3: CASSLLTTGGPDTQYF. The CDR3 region has the DNA TGTGCCAGCAGCTTACTTACTACGGGGGGGCCAGATACGCAGTATTTT. The V and J genes are TRBV11-2 and TRBJ2-3, with 8 bases identical to TRBD2. V shed 2 bases and J 4 bases; nucleotides not matched to a gene: 8. Germline V gene sequence: CDR1 SGHAT, CDR2 FQNNGV. The CDR3 spans 16 residues.

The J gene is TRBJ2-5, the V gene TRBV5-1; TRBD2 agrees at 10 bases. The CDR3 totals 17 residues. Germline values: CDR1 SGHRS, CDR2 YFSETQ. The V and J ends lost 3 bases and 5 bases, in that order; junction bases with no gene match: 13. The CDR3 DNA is TGCGCCAGCAGCTCTCCCGAGACTAGCGGGCATGCGGAGACCCAGTACTTC. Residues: CASSSPETSGHAETQYF.

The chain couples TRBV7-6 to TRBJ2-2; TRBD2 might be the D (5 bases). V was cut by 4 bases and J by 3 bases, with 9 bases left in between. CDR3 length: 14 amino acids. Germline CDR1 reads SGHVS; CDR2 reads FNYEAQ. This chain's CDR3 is CASSSEGDTGELFF. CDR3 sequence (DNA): TGTGCCAGCAGCTCTGAGGGAGACACCGGGGAGCTGTTTTTT.

The chain's CDR3 is CASTHYGPLESGGRHEAFF. The CDR3 DNA is TGTGCCAGCACCCATTATGGTCCCTTGGAGTCAGGGGGGCGTCATGAAGCTTTCTTT. The rearrangement uses TRBV4-2 and TRBJ1-1; 7 nucleotides align to TRBD1. CDR1 LGHNA and CDR2 YNFKEQ come from the germline V gene. This CDR3 contains 19 residues. V lost 7 bases and J lost 7; bases outside the gene matches: 27.

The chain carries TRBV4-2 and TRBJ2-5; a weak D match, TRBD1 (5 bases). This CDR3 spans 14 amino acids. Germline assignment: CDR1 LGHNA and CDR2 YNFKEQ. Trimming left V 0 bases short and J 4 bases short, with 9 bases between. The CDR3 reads CASSQEGVRETQYF. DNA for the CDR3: TGTGCCAGCAGCCAAGAAGGGGTTCGAGAGACCCAGTACTTC.

The DNA of the CDR3 is TGTGCCAGCAGTGATCCTAACAGGGGAATCACCTTC. As protein: CASSDPNRGITF. The V call is TRBV2, the J call TRBJ1-2; 7 bases fit TRBD1. Germline V gene sequence: CDR1 SNHLY, CDR2 FYNNEI. V trimming: 3 bases; J trimming: 13 bases; junction bases outside the gene matches: 8. CDR3 length equals 12 residues.

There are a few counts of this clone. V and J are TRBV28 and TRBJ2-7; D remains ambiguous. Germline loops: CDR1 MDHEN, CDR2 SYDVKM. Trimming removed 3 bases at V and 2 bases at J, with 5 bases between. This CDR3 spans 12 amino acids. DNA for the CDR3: TGTGCCAGCAGTTTGGCTGCCTACGAGCAGTACTTC. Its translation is CASSLAAYEQYF.

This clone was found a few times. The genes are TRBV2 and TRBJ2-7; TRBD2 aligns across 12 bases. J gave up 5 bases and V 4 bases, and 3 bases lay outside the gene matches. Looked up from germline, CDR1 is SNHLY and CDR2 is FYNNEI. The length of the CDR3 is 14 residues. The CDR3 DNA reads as TGTGCCAGCAGTGGACTAGCGGGAGTCCACGAGCAGTACTTC. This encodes CASSGLAGVHEQYF.

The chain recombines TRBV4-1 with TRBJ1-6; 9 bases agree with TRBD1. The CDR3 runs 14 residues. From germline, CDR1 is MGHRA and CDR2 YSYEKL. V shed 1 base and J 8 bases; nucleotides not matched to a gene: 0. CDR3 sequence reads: CASSQGDRDSPLHF. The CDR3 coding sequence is TGCGCCAGCAGCCAAGGGGACAGGGATTCACCCCTCCACTTT.

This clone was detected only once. The CDR3 nucleotides read TGCGCCAGCAGCTTGCGGCCAGGGATGATGAACACTGAAGCTTTCTTT. Amino acid sequence: CASSLRPGMMNTEAFF. V usage is TRBV5-1 and J usage is TRBJ1-1; weak D call: TRBD1 (5 bases). Germline CDR1 and CDR2: SGHRS and YFSETQ. The CDR3 runs to 16 residues. V was shortened by 1 base and J by 0 bases, with 13 bases between the two germline ends. The full variable domain, its missing parts supplied by reference TRBV5-1 and TRBJ1-1, is KAGVTQTPRYLIKTRGQQVTLSCSPISGHRSVSWYQQTPGQGLQFLFEYFSETQRNKGNFPGRFSGRQFSNSRSEMNVSTLELGDSALYLCASSLRPGMMNTEAFFGQGTRLTVV.

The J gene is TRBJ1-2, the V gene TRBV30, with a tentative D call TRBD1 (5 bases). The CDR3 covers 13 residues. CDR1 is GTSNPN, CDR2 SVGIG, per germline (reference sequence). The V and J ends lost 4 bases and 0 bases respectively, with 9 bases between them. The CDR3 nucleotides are TGTGCCTGGACCGACAGTTCTAACTATGGCTACACCTTC. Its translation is CAWTDSSNYGYTF. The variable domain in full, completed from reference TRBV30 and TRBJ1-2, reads SQTIHQWPATLVQPVGSPLSLECTVEGTSNPNLYWYRQAAGRGLQLLFYSVGIGQISSEVPQNLSASRPQDRQFILSSKKLLLSDSGFYLCAWTDSSNYGYTFGSGTRLTVV.

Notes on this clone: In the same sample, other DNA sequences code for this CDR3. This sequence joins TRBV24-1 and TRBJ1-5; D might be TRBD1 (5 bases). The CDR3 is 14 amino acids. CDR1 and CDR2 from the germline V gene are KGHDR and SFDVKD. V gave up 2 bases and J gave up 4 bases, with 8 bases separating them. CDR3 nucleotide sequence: TGTGCCACCAGTGATTATAGGGGTAATCAGCCCCAGCATTTT. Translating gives CATSDYRGNQPQHF.

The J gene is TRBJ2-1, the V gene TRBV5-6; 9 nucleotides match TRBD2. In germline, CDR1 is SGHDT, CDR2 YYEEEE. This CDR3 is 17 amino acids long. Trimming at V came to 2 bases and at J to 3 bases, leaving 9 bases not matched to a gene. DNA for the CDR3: TGTGCCAGCAGCTTTTTGGGAGCGGGGGGAGACTACAATGAGCAGTTCTTC. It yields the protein CASSFLGAGGDYNEQFF.